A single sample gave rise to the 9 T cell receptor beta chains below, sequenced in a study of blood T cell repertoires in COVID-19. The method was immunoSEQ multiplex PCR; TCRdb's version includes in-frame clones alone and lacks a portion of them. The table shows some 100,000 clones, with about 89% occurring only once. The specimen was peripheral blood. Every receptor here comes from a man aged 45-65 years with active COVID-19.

The CDR3 spells CASSPGTTGNEQFF. The CDR3 bases are TGTGCCAGCAGCCCCGGGACAACGGGGAATGAGCAGTTCTTC. This rearrangement joins TRBV7-7 to TRBJ2-1; D possibly corresponds to TRBD1 (6 bases). Germline CDR1 and CDR2: SSHAT and FNYEAQ (reference sequence). CDR3 size: 14 residues. Trimming took off 5 bases at V and 7 bases at J, with 15 bases between the two ends.

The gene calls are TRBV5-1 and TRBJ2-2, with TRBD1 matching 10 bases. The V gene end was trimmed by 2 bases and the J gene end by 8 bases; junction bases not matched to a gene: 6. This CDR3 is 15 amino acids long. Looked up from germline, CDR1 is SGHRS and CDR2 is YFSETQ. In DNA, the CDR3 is TGCGCCAGCAGCTTTGCGACAGGGGGCTCGGGGGAGCTGTTTTTT. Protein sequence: CASSFATGGSGELFF.

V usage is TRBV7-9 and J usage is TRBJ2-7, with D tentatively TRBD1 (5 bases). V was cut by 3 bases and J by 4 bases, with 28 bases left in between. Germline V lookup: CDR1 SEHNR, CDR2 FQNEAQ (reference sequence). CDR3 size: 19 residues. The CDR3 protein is CASSLGQTIMITRRYEQYV. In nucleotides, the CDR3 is TGTGCCAGCAGCTTGGGGCAAACTATAATGATTACGAGAAGATACGAGCAGTACGTC.

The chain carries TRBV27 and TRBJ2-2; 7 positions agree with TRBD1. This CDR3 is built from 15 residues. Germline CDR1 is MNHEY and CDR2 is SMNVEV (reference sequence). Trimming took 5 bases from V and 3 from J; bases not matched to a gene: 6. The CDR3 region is CASSPQGQHTGELFF. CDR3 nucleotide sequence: TGTGCCAGCAGTCCCCAGGGACAGCACACCGGGGAGCTGTTTTTT.

The CDR3 here is CASSSSRNGPQHF. CDR3 nucleotide sequence: TGTGCCAGCAGTTCATCCCGTAACGGGCCCCAGCATTTT. This sequence joins TRBV6-5 and TRBJ1-5, with D unresolved. V was pared by 4 bases and J by 9 bases, with 13 bases between. The CDR3 contains 13 residues. Germline loops: CDR1 MNHEY, CDR2 SVGAGI.

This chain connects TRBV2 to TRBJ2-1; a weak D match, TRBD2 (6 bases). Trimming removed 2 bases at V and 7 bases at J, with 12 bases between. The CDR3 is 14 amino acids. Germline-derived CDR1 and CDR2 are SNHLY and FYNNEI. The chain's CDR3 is CASSEMTGGNEQFF. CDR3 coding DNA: TGTGCCAGCAGTGAAATGACTGGGGGGAATGAGCAGTTCTTC. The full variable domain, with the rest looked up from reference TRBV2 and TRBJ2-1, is EPEVTQTPSHQVTQMGQEVILRCVPISNHLYFYWYRQILGQKVEFLVSFYNNEISEKSEIFDDQFSVERPDGSNFTLKIRSTKLEDSAMYFCASSEMTGGNEQFFGPGTRLTVL.

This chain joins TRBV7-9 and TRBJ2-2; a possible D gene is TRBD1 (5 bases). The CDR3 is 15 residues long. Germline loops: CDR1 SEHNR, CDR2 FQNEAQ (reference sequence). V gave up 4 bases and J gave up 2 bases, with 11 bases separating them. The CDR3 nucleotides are TGTGCCAGCAGCTGGAATGGGGCAAACACCGGGGAGCTGTTTTTT. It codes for CASSWNGANTGELFF.

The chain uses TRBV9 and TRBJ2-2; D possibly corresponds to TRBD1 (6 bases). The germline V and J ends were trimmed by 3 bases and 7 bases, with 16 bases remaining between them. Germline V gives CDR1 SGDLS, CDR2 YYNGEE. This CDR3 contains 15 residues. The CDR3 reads CASSAGKGDGGELFF. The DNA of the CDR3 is TGTGCCAGCAGCGCCGGGAAGGGGGATGGCGGGGAGCTGTTTTTT.

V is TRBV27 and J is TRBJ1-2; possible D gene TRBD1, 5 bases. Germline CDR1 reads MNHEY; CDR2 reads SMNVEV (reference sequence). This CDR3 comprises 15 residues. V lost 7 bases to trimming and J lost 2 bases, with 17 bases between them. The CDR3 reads CASTSLRELNYGYTF. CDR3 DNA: TGTGCCAGCACTTCTCTCAGGGAATTAAACTATGGCTACACCTTC.